The 4 T cell receptor beta chains below come from one sample, sequenced in a study of T cells in Graves' hyperthyroidism and ophthalmopathy. Researchers amplified the TCR beta CDR3 regions from RNA transcripts. With the HTBI primer set, the TCR CDR3 went through a first round of RT-PCR. TCRdb independently ran MiXCR on the multiplex PCR reads; one entry per CDR3 protein. Altogether around 300,000 distinct CDR3 sequences are present, approximately 15% being singletons, with the ten largest covering approximately 25%. The sequencing input was blood. The source of these receptors is a woman in her twenties or thirties with Graves' hyperthyroidism.

The chain uses TRBV28 and TRBJ2-4, with TRBD2 matching 14 bases. With 8 bases clipped from V and 11 bases from J, the junction kept 11 bases outside the gene matches. CDR3 length equals 15 residues. Germline-derived CDR1 and CDR2 are MDHEN and SYDVKM. The CDR3 coding sequence is TGTGCCAGCGGAACCCGGCGGGGACTAGCGGGGGTTCAGTACTTC. It is translated as CASGTRRGLAGVQYF.

The chain uses TRBV7-9 and TRBJ1-6; D unclear. The CDR3 is made up of 15 amino acids. The V end was cut by 5 bases, the J end by 10 bases, with 18 bases between. Per germline, CDR1 SEHNR and CDR2 FQNEAQ (reference sequence). This CDR3 reads CASSHSGGMGSPLHF. In DNA, the CDR3 is TGTGCCAGCAGCCATAGCGGAGGGATGGGGTCACCCCTCCACTTT.

V usage is TRBV20-1 and J usage is TRBJ2-1; no firm D call. Trimming left V 5 bases short and J 5 bases short, with 16 bases between. The length of the CDR3 is 14 residues. CDR1 and CDR2 (germline): DFQATT, SNEGSKA (reference sequence). The CDR3 coding sequence is TGCAGTGCTCTGACGAGCATCCATCACAATGAGCAGTTCTTC. Protein sequence: CSALTSIHHNEQFF.

Note on this clonotype: This may stem from a read error, because a much larger clone lies one nucleotide away. The chain has TRBV28 and TRBJ1-1; D is unclear. Germline CDR1 and CDR2: MDHEN and SYDVKM. The CDR3 spans 14 residues. DNA of the CDR3: TGTGCCAGCCCCCTCCCCTTAGAATCTACTGAAGTTTTCTTT. Protein: CASPLPLESTEVFF.